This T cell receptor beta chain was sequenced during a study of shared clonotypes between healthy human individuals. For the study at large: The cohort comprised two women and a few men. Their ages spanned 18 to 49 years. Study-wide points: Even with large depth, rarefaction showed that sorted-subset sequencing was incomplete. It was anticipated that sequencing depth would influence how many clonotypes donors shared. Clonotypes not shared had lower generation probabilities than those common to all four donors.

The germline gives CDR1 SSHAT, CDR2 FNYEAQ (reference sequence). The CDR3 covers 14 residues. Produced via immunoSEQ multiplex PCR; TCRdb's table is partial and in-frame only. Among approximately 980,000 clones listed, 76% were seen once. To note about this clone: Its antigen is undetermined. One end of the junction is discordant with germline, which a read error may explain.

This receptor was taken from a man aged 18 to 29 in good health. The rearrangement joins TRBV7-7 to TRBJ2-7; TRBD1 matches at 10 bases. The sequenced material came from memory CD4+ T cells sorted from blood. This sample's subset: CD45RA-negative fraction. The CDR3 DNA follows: TGTGCTAGCAGCTTAGGGACAGGGGCCGGCGAGCAGTACTTC. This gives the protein CASSLGTGAGEQYF.